This record covers a single T cell receptor (beta chain). One Seattle source followed patients from active infection through their disease course. This sample was taken from a study of blood T cell repertoires in COVID-19. Study overall: T cells, B-cell-depleted T cells, or PBMCs supplied cDNA or gDNA.

In the original processing: Reference gene primer amplification gave estimated nucleated cell counts. The protocol was immunoSEQ multiplex PCR, while the TCRdb copy is restricted to in-frame clones and leaves out a portion. The V and J calls and clone size were taken over from that table, and D and trimming were inferred from the DNA. The sample yields roughly 280,000 clones, 88% seen once. The CDR3 has 18 residues. In germline, CDR1 is MGHRA, CDR2 YSYEKL. J gave up 4 bases and V 0 bases, and 13 bases lay outside the gene matches. Source material: peripheral blood. The origin of this receptor is a woman in her twenties or thirties with COVID-19, enrolled during active disease. The chain has TRBV4-1 and TRBJ2-7; 9 positions match TRBD1. The CDR3 DNA follows: TGCGCCAGCAGCCAAGAAGCCGTACAGGGACAGGGTATATACGAGCAGTACTTC. It is translated as CASSQEAVQGQGIYEQYF.